Sequencing of this T cell receptor (beta chain) was carried out in a study of T cell responses to AZD1222 COVID-19 vaccine. Study results and caveats: Nearly half of unique spike-specific TCRs reportedly avoided B.1.351 and B.1.1.7 mutated regions.

The CDR3 has 15 residues. Trimming took off 2 bases at V and 0 bases at J, with 6 bases between the two ends. Germline values: CDR1 SGHRS, CDR2 YFSETQ. TCRdb's table, derived via immunoSEQ multiplex PCR, lists solely in-frame clones and lacks some. The top ten clones hold over 1.3% of a sample with 150,000 to 200,000 clones, 85% to 95% of them seen once. As concerns this clone: Antigen unknown.

The receptor comes from an adult in good health. The sequencing here drew on peripheral blood, taken on day 0 of AZD1222 vaccination. The chain links TRBV5-1 to TRBJ2-6, with unresolved D. CDR3 bases: TGCGCCAGCAGCTTAACAAGCTCTGGGGCCAACGTCCTGACTTTC. Residues: CASSLTSSGANVLTF.